Listed here are 18 T cell receptor beta chains from one sample, sequenced in a study of early T cells in non-severe SARS-CoV-2 infection. TCRdb re-derived calls from the 5' RACE reads in MiXCR, one entry per CDR3 protein. The repertoire holds about 100,000 distinct CDR3 sequences, with approximately 13% as singletons. The sample taken for sequencing was whole blood. The receptors stem from an adult who was a healthcare worker with PCR-confirmed SARS-CoV-2 infection or an uninfected control (not recorded which).

This clonotype showed up just a few times. This chain links TRBV7-9 with TRBJ2-1; D possibly matches TRBD1 or TRBD2 (5 bases each). CDR3 size: 16 residues. V was clipped by 5 bases and J by 6 bases, with 20 bases between them. Germline V gene lookup returns CDR1 SEHNR and CDR2 FQNEAQ (reference sequence). CDR3 bases: TGTGCCAGCAGCCTTTTGGGACGTTCGGATCCCAATGAGCAGTTCTTC. Its translation: CASSLLGRSDPNEQFF.

The chain uses TRBV2 and TRBJ2-4; a possible D gene is TRBD1 (6 bases). CDR1 and CDR2 from the germline V gene are SNHLY and FYNNEI. This CDR3 is built from 14 residues. The V gene lost 3 bases and the J gene lost 5 bases, with 11 bases spanning the gap. CDR3: CASSEGARQNIQYF. In DNA form, the CDR3 reads TGTGCCAGCAGTGAGGGGGCCCGGCAAAACATTCAGTACTTC.

This clonotype has ten or more counts. The chain couples TRBV4-3 to TRBJ1-3; perhaps TRBD1 as D (6 bases). CDR3 length equals 17 residues. The germline V gene encodes CDR1 LGHNA and CDR2 YSLEER. Deletions cut 0 bases from V and 2 bases from J, with 14 bases between. Here the CDR3 reads CASSQDAGAATGNTIYF. CDR3 in DNA: TGCGCCAGCAGCCAAGATGCGGGGGCAGCAACTGGAAACACCATATATTTT.

This clonotype was counted many times. This chain uses TRBV4-1 with TRBJ2-7; 9 bases are shared with TRBD1. Germline CDR1 reads MGHRA; CDR2 reads YSYEKL. The J segment lost 3 bases and the V segment lost 4 bases, leaving 4 bases of the junction unmatched. This CDR3 comprises 14 residues. This CDR3 is CASSRRTGDYEQYF. CDR3 nucleotides: TGCGCCAGCAGCCGGAGGACAGGGGACTACGAGCAGTACTTC.

CDR3: CSARAWRGEKLFF. The CDR3 region has the DNA TGCAGTGCTAGAGCCTGGCGGGGTGAAAAACTGTTTTTT. This rearrangement joins TRBV20-1 to TRBJ1-4; D unresolved. V was shortened by 1 base and J by 7 bases, with 10 bases between the two germline ends. Germline CDR1 and CDR2: DFQATT and SNEGSKA (reference sequence). CDR3 length equals 13 residues.

Many counts were recorded for this clonotype. The gene calls are TRBV7-9 and TRBJ1-2; 10 bases fit TRBD1. Trimming removed 4 bases from V and 6 bases from J; junction bases left unmatched: 2. CDR3 length equals 13 residues. The germline CDR1 and CDR2 sequences are SEHNR and FQNEAQ (reference sequence). The chain's CDR3 is CASSWGTGDGYTF. The CDR3 coding sequence is TGTGCCAGCAGCTGGGGGACAGGGGATGGCTACACCTTC.

This clonotype was observed a few times. This chain joins TRBV28 and TRBJ2-7, with 9 bases fitting TRBD1. This CDR3 has 15 amino acids. Germline lookup yields CDR1 MDHEN and CDR2 SYDVKM. J was trimmed by 0 bases and V by 6 bases; bases with no gene match: 6. CDR3 amino acids: CASRGQGTLSYEQYF. For the CDR3, the DNA is TGTGCCAGCAGGGGACAGGGCACCCTCTCCTACGAGCAGTACTTC.

V gene TRBV20-1 combines with J gene TRBJ2-7, with D perhaps given as TRBD1 or TRBD2 (6 bases each). The CDR3 has 16 amino acids. The V gene lost 4 bases and the J gene lost 6 bases, with 25 bases spanning the gap. CDR1 DFQATT and CDR2 SNEGSKA come from the germline V gene (reference sequence). This chain's CDR3 is CSAIKYRDGGRSEQYF. The CDR3 DNA is TGCAGTGCTATAAAATACAGGGACGGGGGAAGATCCGAGCAGTACTTC.

This clonotype has a count of ten or more. This chain uses TRBV6-5 with TRBJ2-1; D not resolved. Trimming removed 2 bases at V and 0 bases at J, with 5 bases between. The CDR3 length is 14 residues. The germline V gene has CDR1 MNHEY and CDR2 SVGAGI. CDR3 residues: CASSYRDSYNEQFF. CDR3 nucleotides: TGTGCCAGCAGTTACAGGGACTCCTACAATGAGCAGTTCTTC.

This clonotype was recorded at least ten times. The chain has TRBV6-1 and TRBJ2-2, with 8 bases lining up with TRBD1. V was clipped by 7 bases and J by 7 bases; unmatched bases: 8. There are 14 residues in the CDR3. Germline V CDR1 and CDR2: MNHNS, SASEGT. The CDR3 region is CASIGTGLHGELFF. CDR3 nucleotides: TGTGCCAGCATCGGGACAGGTTTACACGGGGAGCTGTTTTTT.

The chain's CDR3 is CSVIHSAGGISYNEQFF. The CDR3, as DNA: TGCAGTGTCATCCATTCGGCGGGGGGTATTTCCTACAATGAGCAGTTCTTC. The chain employs TRBV20-1 and TRBJ2-1; TRBD2 aligns across 8 bases. Per germline, CDR1 DFQATT and CDR2 SNEGSKA (reference sequence). This CDR3 has 17 amino acids. V lost 7 bases, J lost 1 base, and 15 bases stayed unmatched.

A few counts support this clonotype. The chain has TRBV5-1 and TRBJ1-1; D is uncertain. The V end lost 0 bases, the J end lost 8 bases, and 11 bases lay between the germline ends. Per germline, CDR1 SGHRS and CDR2 YFSETQ. The CDR3 consists of 13 residues. The DNA of the CDR3 is TGCGCCAGCAGCTTGGGGCCGGGGTACGAAGCTTTCTTT. Translation gives CASSLGPGYEAFF.

This clonotype has just a few counts. CDR3 sequence (DNA): TGTGCCAGCCAAGGTCAGCTGAATTCACCCCTCCACTTT. Translating gives CASQGQLNSPLHF. V is TRBV6-5 and J is TRBJ1-6, with no clear D. The CDR3 loop spans 13 amino acids. Germline-derived CDR1 and CDR2 are MNHEY and SVGAGI. V dropped 8 bases and J dropped 7 bases, with 12 bases sitting between them.

On this clonotype: A single base separates this from a much larger clone, so it may be a read error. The chain employs TRBV29-1 and TRBJ1-1; TRBD1 might be the D (5 bases). V was shortened by 6 bases and J by 5 bases, with 10 bases between the two germline ends. CDR1 SQVTM and CDR2 ANQGSEA come from the germline V gene. The CDR3 contains 11 residues. CDR3 DNA sequence: TGCAGCGTGGCCCGGGGGACTGAAGCTTTCTTT. Amino acid sequence: CSVARGTEAFF. Full variable domain (remainder filled in from reference TRBV29-1 and TRBJ1-1): SAVISQKPSRDICQRGTSLTIQCQVDSQVTMMFWYRQQPGQSLTLIATANQGSEATYESGFVIDKFPISRPNLTFSTLTVSNMSPEDSSIYLCSVARGTEAFFGQGTRLTVV.

The sample holds a few counts of this clonotype. The CDR3 coding sequence is TGTGCCAGCAGCCTCAGGGACGCCTCCTACGAGCAGTACTTC. Translating it yields CASSLRDASYEQYF. The V gene is TRBV7-8, the J gene TRBJ2-7; D may match TRBD1 or TRBD2 (5 bases each). Germline-derived CDR1 and CDR2 are SGHVS and FQNEAQ. The CDR3 runs 14 residues. Trimming cost V 5 bases and J 0 bases, with 11 bases left between them.

The chain carries TRBV5-4 and TRBJ2-7, with a weak D call TRBD2 (6 bases). Trimming removed 4 bases at V and 7 bases at J, with 9 bases between. This CDR3 has 11 amino acids. Germline V gene data show CDR1 as SGHNT and CDR2 as YYREEE (reference sequence). In DNA form, the CDR3 reads TGTGCCAGCAGCAAGGGGAGGGAGCAGTACTTC. Translating gives CASSKGREQYF. The entire variable domain, with the rest obtained from reference TRBV5-4 and TRBJ2-7, is as follows: ETGVTQSPTHLIKTRGQQVTLRCSSQSGHNTVSWYQQALGQGPQFIFQYYREEENGRGNFPPRFSGLQFPNYSSELNVNALELDDSALYLCASSKGREQYFGPGTRLTVT.

This clonotype was counted ten times or more. The chain links TRBV7-2 to TRBJ2-3; 10 bases map to TRBD2. The CDR3 consists of 14 residues. From germline, CDR1 is SGHTA and CDR2 FQGNSA. V dropped 5 bases and J dropped 6; count of bases not matched to a gene: 5. The CDR3 here is CASSPTSGVDTQYF. The CDR3 nucleotides are TGTGCCAGCAGCCCAACTAGCGGGGTGGATACGCAGTATTTT.

A few counts support this clonotype. This chain joins TRBV19 and TRBJ2-4; D may be TRBD1 (6 bases). The V gene lost 5 bases and the J gene lost 0 bases, with 14 bases spanning the gap. Germline loops: CDR1 LNHDA, CDR2 SQIVND (reference sequence). This CDR3 contains 16 residues. The chain's CDR3 is CASSVEPGVAKNIQYF. The CDR3 nucleotides read TGTGCCAGTAGTGTGGAGCCAGGGGTAGCCAAAAACATTCAGTACTTC.